This is a list of T cell receptor beta chains from one sample in a study of blood T cell repertoires in COVID-19. Method: immunoSEQ multiplex PCR; TCRdb's copy keeps in-frame clones and lacks some. The repertoire includes roughly 100,000 clones, approximately 90% of them detected once, and approximately 2% sits in the top ten. The source material was peripheral blood. Receptors were obtained from a man aged 45-65 years with active COVID-19. CDR3s include the opening cysteine and the closing phenylalanine or tryptophan. D genes are given only for firm matches. A clone size is listed for some rows: how often the clone was seen (once, few, many), or a class if it is expanded.

TRBV27,TRBJ1-6,-,-,TGTGCCAGCAGTTTAGAATCATCGGGAGTAGGGAATTCACCCCTCCACTTT,CASSLESSGVGNSPLHF
TRBV3-1/TRBV3-2,TRBJ2-1,-,-,TGTGCCAGCAGCCAAGCGATGACCGGCGAGGGTTTCTTC,CASSQAMTGEGFF
TRBV7-9,TRBJ2-5,-,-,TGTGCCAGCAGCGGAGGGGAGACCCAGTACTTC,CASSGGETQYF
TRBV2,TRBJ2-7,once,TRBD1,TGTGCCAGCAGAGTCCAGGGGGCCGAGCAGTACTTC,CASRVQGAEQYF
TRBV18,TRBJ2-1,-,TRBD1,TGTGCCAGCTCACGACAGGGGGTTGGCAATGAGCAGTTCTTC,CASSRQGVGNEQFF
TRBV7-9,TRBJ2-4,-,TRBD2,TGTGCCAGCCCCCTCGCACCGGGGGGGCCGGAGGTTCCAAACATTCAGTACTTC,CASPLAPGGPEVPNIQYF
TRBV19,TRBJ2-6,-,-,TGTGCCAGTAGTATCGCGGGTGGGGCCAACGTCCTGACTTTC,CASSIAGGANVLTF
TRBV4-3,TRBJ2-5,-,TRBD2,TGCGCCAGCAGCCACGGGACTAGCGGGCGGAGAGGAGAGACCCAGTACTTC,CASSHGTSGRRGETQYF
TRBV10-3,TRBJ1-5,-,-,TGTGCCATCAGTGCACAGGACAGTGATAGCAATCAGCCCCAGCATTTT,CAISAQDSDSNQPQHF
TRBV6-5,TRBJ1-5,few,-,TGTGCCAGCAGGTCGCGGGGGCATCAGCCCCAGCATTTT,CASRSRGHQPQHF
TRBV12-5,TRBJ2-1,-,TRBD1,TGTGCTAGTGGTTTGTCTCGGACAGGGGTTAGGCATGAGCAGTTCTTC,CASGLSRTGVRHEQFF
TRBV6-2/TRBV6-3,TRBJ1-5,-,-,TGTGCCAGCAGCTCGGGATTGTCCTCTTATAGCAATCAGCCCCAGCATTTT,CASSSGLSSYSNQPQHF
TRBV7-8,TRBJ1-1,once,TRBD1,TGTGCCAGCAGCTTATGGGGACAGTCTCGGAGCACTGAAGCTTTCTTT,CASSLWGQSRSTEAFF
TRBV4-2,TRBJ2-5,-,-,TGTGCCAGCAGCCCGAACAGCTGGGAGACCCAGTACTTC,CASSPNSWETQYF
TRBV19,TRBJ1-5,-,TRBD1,TGTGCCAGTAGTACGACAGGGCGGGATCAGCCCCAGCATTTT,CASSTTGRDQPQHF
TRBV6-2/TRBV6-3,TRBJ1-2,-,-,TGTGCCAGCAGTTCCGCCGGTTGGTATGGCTACACCTTC,CASSSAGWYGYTF
TRBV28,TRBJ1-5,-,TRBD1,TGTGCCAGCAGCCAAGGACAGGGCGTGAATCAGCCCCAGCATTTT,CASSQGQGVNQPQHF
TRBV5-6,TRBJ2-3,-,-,TGTGCCAGCAGCTTGGGGGCTTTTGGGACAGATACGCAGTATTTT,CASSLGAFGTDTQYF
TRBV7-8,TRBJ1-2,-,-,TGTGCCAGCAGCGCCGACAGCTATGGCTACACCTTC,CASSADSYGYTF
TRBV2,TRBJ1-1,-,-,TGTGCCAGCAGTGATAGGGGAGGGAGCACTGAAGCTTTCTTT,CASSDRGGSTEAFF
TRBV6-5,TRBJ1-2,-,-,TGTGCCAGCGGGGAGGGGTTTGGCTACACCTTC,CASGEGFGYTF
TRBV6-2/TRBV6-3,TRBJ1-5,-,TRBD1,TGTGCCAGCAGTTCGGACAGGGGAGGGTTTATTAGCAATCAGCCCCAGCATTTT,CASSSDRGGFISNQPQHF
TRBV7-3,TRBJ2-7,-,TRBD2,TGTGCCAGCAGCCCGGGACTAGGCTACGAGCAGTACTTC,CASSPGLGYEQYF
TRBV6-5,TRBJ2-7,few,TRBD1,TGTGCCAGCAGTCGGGACAGGGGGCGAGAGCAGTACTTC,CASSRDRGREQYF
TRBV5-1,TRBJ2-5,-,-,TGCGCCAGCAGCTTGTTTTTCGGGGTACAAGAGACCCAGTACTTC,CASSLFFGVQETQYF
TRBV9,TRBJ2-3,once,TRBD2,TGTGCCAGCAGCGTTAGCGGGGGGTCCTACACAGATACGCAGTATTTT,CASSVSGGSYTDTQYF
TRBV5-1,TRBJ1-6,-,-,TGCGCCAGCAGCTTGGTTACCAGGGATAATTCACCCCTCCACTTT,CASSLVTRDNSPLHF
TRBV7-2,TRBJ2-1,-,-,TGTGCCAGCAGCTTTAGGGGTTCGCGGAATGAGCAGTTCTTC,CASSFRGSRNEQFF
TRBV5-1,TRBJ2-7,-,-,TGCGCCAGCAGCTTGGAGCATGCCGGGACCTACGAGCAGTACTTC,CASSLEHAGTYEQYF
TRBV19,TRBJ2-5,-,TRBD2,TGTGCCAGTGGAATGGGGGGGGGACTCCAAGAGACCCAGTACTTC,CASGMGGGLQETQYF
TRBV14,TRBJ1-2,-,TRBD1,TGTGCCAGCAGCCAATACCCACAGGGGGCTAACTATGGCTACACCTTC,CASSQYPQGANYGYTF
TRBV29-1,TRBJ2-3,-,TRBD1,TGCAGCGTTGCAAGACAGGGGATACGAGATACGCAGTATTTT,CSVARQGIRDTQYF
TRBV6-5,TRBJ1-1,-,TRBD1,TGTGCCAGCAGCCAACAGGGGACTGAAGCTTTCTTT,CASSQQGTEAFF
TRBV24-1,TRBJ1-1,-,-,TGTGCCACCAGTGATTTGTCTTGGAGCGGGCACCGAACAGTTATATTGGAAGCTTTCTTT,CATSDLSWSGHRTVILEAFF
TRBV18,TRBJ2-7,-,TRBD1,TGTGCCAGCTCACCCGGGACAGTCGAGCAGTACTTC,CASSPGTVEQYF
TRBV2,TRBJ2-3,-,-,TGTGCCAGCAGTGAGAGGGTAGCGGGCACAGATACGCAGTATTTT,CASSERVAGTDTQYF
TRBV5-8,TRBJ2-1,few,-,TGTGCCAGCAGCTCGTTTATGGGGGCCTCCTACAATGAGCAGTTCTTC,CASSSFMGASYNEQFF
TRBV5-8,TRBJ2-5,-,TRBD1,TGTGCCAGCAGCTCAGGGGACAGGGCGAAAGAGACCCAGTACTTC,CASSSGDRAKETQYF
TRBV19,TRBJ2-1,once,-,TGTGCCAGTATCCCCCCCTCGACAGGAATAAGCTCCTACAATGAGCAGTTCTTC,CASIPPSTGISSYNEQFF
TRBV19,TRBJ1-2,-,-,TGTGCCAGTAGTATAGTTGGGGGCTCTGGCTACACCTTC,CASSIVGGSGYTF
TRBV5-6,TRBJ1-2,-,TRBD1,TGTGCCAGCATCGGACAGGGGGATGGCTACACCTTC,CASIGQGDGYTF
TRBV3-1/TRBV3-2,TRBJ1-4,-,-,TGTGCCAGCAGCCAAATATCAGGGTATAGTGAAAAACTGTTTTTT,CASSQISGYSEKLFF
TRBV5-5,TRBJ2-4,once,-,TGTGCCAGCAGAGAGGGGGTCGGAAACATTCAGTACTTC,CASREGVGNIQYF
TRBV29-1,TRBJ2-7,-,-,TGCAGCGTTGAAGACGACGCAGGGACCTACGAGCAGTACTTC,CSVEDDAGTYEQYF
TRBV5-6,TRBJ1-6,-,-,TGTGCCAGCAGATGGGGGGGTTATAATTCACCCCTCCACTTT,CASRWGGYNSPLHF
TRBV5-5,TRBJ1-5,-,-,TGTGCCAGCAGTCGGGACATTCTAAGAAGCAATCAGCCCCAGCATTTT,CASSRDILRSNQPQHF